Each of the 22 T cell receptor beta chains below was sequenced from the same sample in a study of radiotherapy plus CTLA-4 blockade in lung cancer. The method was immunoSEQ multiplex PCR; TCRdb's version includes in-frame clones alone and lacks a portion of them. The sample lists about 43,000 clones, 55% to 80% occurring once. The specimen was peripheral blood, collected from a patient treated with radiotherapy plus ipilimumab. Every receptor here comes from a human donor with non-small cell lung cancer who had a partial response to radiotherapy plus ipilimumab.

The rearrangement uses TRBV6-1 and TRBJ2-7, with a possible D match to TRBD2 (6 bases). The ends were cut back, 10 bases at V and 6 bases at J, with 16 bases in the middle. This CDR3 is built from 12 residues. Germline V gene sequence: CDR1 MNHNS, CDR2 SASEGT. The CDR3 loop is CATRAGGSEQYF. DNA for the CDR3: TGTGCCACGAGAGCAGGAGGGTCCGAGCAGTACTTC.

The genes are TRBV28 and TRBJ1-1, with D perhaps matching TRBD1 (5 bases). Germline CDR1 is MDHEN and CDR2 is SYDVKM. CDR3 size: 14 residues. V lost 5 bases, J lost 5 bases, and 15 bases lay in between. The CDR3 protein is CASSPRVDRTEAFF. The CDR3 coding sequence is TGTGCCAGCAGTCCCCGGGTTGACAGAACTGAAGCTTTCTTT.

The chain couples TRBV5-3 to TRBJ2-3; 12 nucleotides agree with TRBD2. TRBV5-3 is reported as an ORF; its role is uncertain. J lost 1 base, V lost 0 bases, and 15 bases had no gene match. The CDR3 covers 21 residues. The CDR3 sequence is CARSLGLAGAPVVGGTDTQYF. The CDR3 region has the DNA TGTGCCAGAAGCTTGGGACTAGCGGGAGCCCCCGTTGTCGGTGGCACAGATACGCAGTATTTT.

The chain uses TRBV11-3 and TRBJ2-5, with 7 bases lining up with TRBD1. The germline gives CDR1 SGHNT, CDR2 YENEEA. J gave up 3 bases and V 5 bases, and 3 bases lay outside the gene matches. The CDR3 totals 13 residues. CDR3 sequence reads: CASSLGTEETQYF. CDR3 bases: TGTGCCAGCAGCCTCGGGACAGAAGAGACCCAGTACTTC.

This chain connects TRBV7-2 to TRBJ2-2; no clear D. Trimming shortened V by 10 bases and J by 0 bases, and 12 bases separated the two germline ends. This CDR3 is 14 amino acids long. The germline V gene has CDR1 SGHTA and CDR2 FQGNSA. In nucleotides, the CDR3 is TGTGCCACCGCACCCGGAGCGAACACCGGGGAGCTGTTTTTT. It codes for CATAPGANTGELFF.

In DNA, the CDR3 is TGCGCCAGCAGCTTGGTACAGGGAAGCTCTGGGGCCAACGTCCTGACTTTC. Amino acids: CASSLVQGSSGANVLTF. The rearrangement uses TRBV5-1 and TRBJ2-6; tentatively, D is TRBD1 (6 bases). Deletions cut 0 bases from V and 0 bases from J, with 10 bases between. The CDR3 has 17 amino acids. Per the germline V gene, CDR1 is SGHRS and CDR2 is YFSETQ.

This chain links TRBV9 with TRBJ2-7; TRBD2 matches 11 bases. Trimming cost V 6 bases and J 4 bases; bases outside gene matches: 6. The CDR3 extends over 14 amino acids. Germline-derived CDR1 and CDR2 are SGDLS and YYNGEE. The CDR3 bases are TGTGCCAGCAATCCCGGGACTAGCGGATACGAGCAGTACTTC. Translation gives CASNPGTSGYEQYF.

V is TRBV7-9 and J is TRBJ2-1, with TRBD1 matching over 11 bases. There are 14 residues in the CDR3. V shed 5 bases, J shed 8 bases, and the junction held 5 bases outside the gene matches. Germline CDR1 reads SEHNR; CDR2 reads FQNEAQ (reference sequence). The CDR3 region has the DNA TGTGCCAGCAGCCAAGGACAGGGGGCCGATGAGCAGTTCTTC. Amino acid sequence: CASSQGQGADEQFF.

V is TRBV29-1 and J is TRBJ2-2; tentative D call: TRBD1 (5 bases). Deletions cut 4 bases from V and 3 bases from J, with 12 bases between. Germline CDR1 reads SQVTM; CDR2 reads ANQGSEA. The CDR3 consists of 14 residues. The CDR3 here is CSVGEDTYTGELFF. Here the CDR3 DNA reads TGCAGCGTTGGTGAGGACACCTACACCGGGGAGCTGTTTTTT.

The DNA of the CDR3 is TGTGCTAGTGGTTTGGAAGAAGACACCCCGCAGTACTTC. It translates to CASGLEEDTPQYF. This chain links TRBV12-5 with TRBJ2-7; D not resolved. The germline V gene encodes CDR1 LGHNT and CDR2 FRNRAP. The V end lost 1 base, the J end lost 9 bases, and 13 bases lay between the germline ends. This CDR3 spans 13 amino acids. Full variable domain (remainder filled in from reference TRBV12-5 and TRBJ2-7): DARVTQTPRHKVTEMGQEVTMRCQPILGHNTVFWYRQTMMQGLELLAYFRNRAPLDDSGMPKDRFSAEMPDATLATLKIQPSEPRDSAVYFCASGLEEDTPQYFGPGTRLTVT.

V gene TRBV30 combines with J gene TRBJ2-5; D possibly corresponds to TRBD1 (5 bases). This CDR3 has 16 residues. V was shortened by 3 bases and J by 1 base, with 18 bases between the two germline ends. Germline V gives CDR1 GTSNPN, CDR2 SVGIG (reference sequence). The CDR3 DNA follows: TGTGCCTGGAGCCAAGCAAACCCTGGGGCCCAAGAGACCCAGTACTTC. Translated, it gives CAWSQANPGAQETQYF.

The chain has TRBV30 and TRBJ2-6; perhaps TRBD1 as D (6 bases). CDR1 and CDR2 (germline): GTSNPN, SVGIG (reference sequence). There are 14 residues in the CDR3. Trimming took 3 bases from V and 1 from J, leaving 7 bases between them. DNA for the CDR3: TGTGCCTGGAGGGGACAATCTGGGGCCAACGTCCTGACTTTC. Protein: CAWRGQSGANVLTF.

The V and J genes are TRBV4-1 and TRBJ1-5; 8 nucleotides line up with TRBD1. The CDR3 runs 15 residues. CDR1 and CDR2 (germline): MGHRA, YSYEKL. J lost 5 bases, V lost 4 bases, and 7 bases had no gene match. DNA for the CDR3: TGCGCCAGCAGCCTAAGACAGGGGCCTGATCAGCCCCAGCATTTT. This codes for CASSLRQGPDQPQHF.

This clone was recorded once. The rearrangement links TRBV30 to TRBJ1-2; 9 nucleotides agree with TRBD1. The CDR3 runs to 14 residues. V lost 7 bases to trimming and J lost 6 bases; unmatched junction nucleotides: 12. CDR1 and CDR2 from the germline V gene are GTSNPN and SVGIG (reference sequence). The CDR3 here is CASVTGGSPNGYTF. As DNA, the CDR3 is TGTGCCTCGGTGACAGGGGGATCTCCTAATGGCTACACCTTC.

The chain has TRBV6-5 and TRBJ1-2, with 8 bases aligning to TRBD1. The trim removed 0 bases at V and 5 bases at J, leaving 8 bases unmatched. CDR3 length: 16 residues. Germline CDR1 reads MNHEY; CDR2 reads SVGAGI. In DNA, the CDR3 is TGTGCCAGCAGTTACTCCCCGGGACAGGCCTTTTATGGCTACACCTTC. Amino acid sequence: CASSYSPGQAFYGYTF.

The CDR3 is CASSLPSGGAITDTQYF. The CDR3 coding sequence is TGTGCCAGCAGCTTACCTAGCGGGGGGGCTATAACAGATACGCAGTATTTT. The rearrangement links TRBV5-6 to TRBJ2-3; 12 positions agree with TRBD2. CDR1 and CDR2 from the germline V gene are SGHDT and YYEEEE. The length of the CDR3 is 17 residues. J lost 3 bases, V lost 2 bases, and 7 bases had no gene match. The full variable domain, in which reference TRBV5-6 and TRBJ2-3 provide the parts outside the CDR3, is DAGVTQSPTHLIKTRGQQVTLRCSPKSGHDTVSWYQQALGQGPQFIFQYYEEEERQRGNFPDRFSGHQFPNYSSELNVNALLLGDSALYLCASSLPSGGAITDTQYFGPGTRLTVL.

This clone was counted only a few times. The CDR3 sequence: CASSLGTANEKLFF. In DNA form, the CDR3 reads TGTGCCAGCAGCTTAGGGACAGCTAATGAAAAACTGTTTTTT. The chain links TRBV7-9 to TRBJ1-4; possible D gene TRBD1, 6 bases. V was trimmed by 1 base and J by 3 bases, leaving 6 bases between them. Germline CDR1 is SEHNR and CDR2 is FQNEAQ (reference sequence). The CDR3 has 14 amino acids. The full variable domain, rest sourced from reference TRBV7-9 and TRBJ1-4, is DTGVSQNPRHKITKRGQNVTFRCDPISEHNRLYWYRQTLGQGPEFLTYFQNEAQLEKSRLLSDRFSAERPKGSFSTLEIQRTEQGDSAMYLCASSLGTANEKLFFGSGTQLSVL.

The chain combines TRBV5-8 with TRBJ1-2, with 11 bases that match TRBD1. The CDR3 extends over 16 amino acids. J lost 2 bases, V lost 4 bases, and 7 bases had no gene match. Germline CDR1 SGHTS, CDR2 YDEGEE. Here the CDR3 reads CASSPDRGRGNYGYTF. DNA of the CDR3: TGTGCCAGCAGCCCGGACAGGGGGCGGGGGAACTATGGCTACACCTTC.

The CDR3 coding sequence is TGTGCCAGCAGCTTACTAGCGGGGCGAGAGACCCAGTACTTC. Protein sequence: CASSLLAGRETQYF. The chain recombines TRBV11-2 with TRBJ2-5; 9 bases agree with TRBD2. The V and J ends lost 2 bases and 4 bases, in that order; junction bases with no gene match: 2. The CDR3 runs 14 residues. Germline V CDR1 and CDR2: SGHAT, FQNNGV.

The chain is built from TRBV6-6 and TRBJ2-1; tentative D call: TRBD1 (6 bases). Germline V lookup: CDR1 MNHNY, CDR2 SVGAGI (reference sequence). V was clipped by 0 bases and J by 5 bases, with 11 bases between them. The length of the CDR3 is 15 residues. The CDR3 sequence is CASSYSGHSNNEQFF. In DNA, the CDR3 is TGTGCCAGCAGTTACTCGGGACACTCGAACAATGAGCAGTTCTTC.

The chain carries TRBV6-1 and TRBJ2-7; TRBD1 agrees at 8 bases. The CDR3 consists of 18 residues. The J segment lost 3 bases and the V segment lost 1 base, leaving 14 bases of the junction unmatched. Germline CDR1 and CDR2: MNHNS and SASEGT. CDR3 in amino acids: CASSEGRGLLPRDYEQYF. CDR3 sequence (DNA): TGTGCCAGCAGTGAAGGCAGGGGGCTGTTACCGCGGGACTACGAGCAGTACTTC.

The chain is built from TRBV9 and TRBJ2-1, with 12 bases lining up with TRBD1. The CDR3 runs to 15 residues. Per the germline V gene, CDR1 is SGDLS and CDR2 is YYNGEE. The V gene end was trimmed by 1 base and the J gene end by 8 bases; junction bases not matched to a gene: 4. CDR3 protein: CASSVQGQGAYEQFF. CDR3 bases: TGTGCCAGCAGCGTACAGGGACAGGGGGCGTATGAGCAGTTCTTC.